This TCR beta chain is drawn from a study of cytomegalovirus exposure and HLA in healthy donors. Regarding the study as a whole: Rarity characterized most TCR sequences, yet some public TCRs appeared in many donors.

The CDR3 is made up of 14 amino acids. CDR1 and CDR2 from the germline V gene are SGHRS and YFSETQ. J lost 3 bases, V lost 2 bases, and 2 bases had no gene match. The PCR contained 60 Vbeta and 13 Jbeta primers. Here immunoSEQ multiplex PCR was the method, and the copy in TCRdb shows in-frame clones only, minus some. The table lists 40,000 or so clones, 55% to 75% of them singletons. With respect to this clone: No antigen is known for it.

Sequenced input: PBMCs. The chain combines TRBV5-1 with TRBJ2-1, with TRBD1 matching over 7 bases. This TCR derives from a man aged 45-65 years in good health and CMV-seropositive. The CDR3 protein is CASSFDRDYNEQFF. The DNA for the CDR3 is TGCGCCAGCAGCTTCGACAGGGACTACAATGAGCAGTTCTTC.